The 23 T cell receptor beta chains below come from one sample, sequenced in a study of T cells expressing NK-cell markers. Using the 5' RACE reads, TCRdb records one entry per CDR3 protein without DNA. The table gives more than 90,000 distinct CDR3 sequences; the top ten clones make up roughly 18% of it. Sequencing was done on a sample of blood T cells: a sorted CD56 or NKG2C T cell subset, CD4+ or CD8+ T cells, or bulk PBMC T cells (not recorded which). The receptor source for this set is a woman aged 18 to 75 in good health.

This chain uses TRBV4-2 with TRBJ2-5. The CDR3 extends over 15 amino acids. The germline V gene encodes CDR1 LGHNA and CDR2 YNFKEQ. The CDR3: CASSQDKDYQETQYF.

V is TRBV7-3 and J is TRBJ2-1; the D gene TCRdb calls, TRBD2, cannot be checked with no DNA. Germline V gene sequence: CDR1 SGHTA, CDR2 FQGTGA. The CDR3 sequence is 15 residues long. CDR3 region: CASSPPGLARNEQFF.

The chain links TRBV4-3 to TRBJ2-1. CDR3 length: 15 residues. Germline CDR1 and CDR2: LGHNA and YSLEER. The CDR3 loop is CASSRVDSSYNEQFF.

The rearrangement uses TRBV2 and TRBJ1-2; the D gene TCRdb calls, TRBD1, cannot be checked with no DNA. The CDR3 spans 13 residues. Per the germline V gene, CDR1 is SNHLY and CDR2 is FYNNEI. The CDR3 protein is CASSERTAYGYTF.

The chain couples TRBV25-1 to TRBJ2-1; TCRdb lists TRBD2, though no DNA is available to test this call. The CDR3 runs 16 residues. Germline CDR1 reads MGHDK; CDR2 reads SYGVNS. The CDR3 sequence is CASSLSGTSGSNEQFF.

The CDR3: CASSQDLLENTGELFF. This chain connects TRBV4-3 to TRBJ2-2. There are 16 residues in the CDR3. Germline loops: CDR1 LGHNA, CDR2 YSLEER.

This chain joins TRBV9 and TRBJ2-2; TCRdb's assignment of TRBD1 cannot be checked, as there is no DNA. The germline CDR1 and CDR2 sequences are SGDLS and YYNGEE. This CDR3 is 14 amino acids long. The chain's CDR3 is CASRQGRGTGELFF. Combining the CDR3 with reference TRBV9 and TRBJ2-2 gives the whole variable domain DSGVTQTPKHLITATGQRVTLRCSPRSGDLSVYWYQQSLDQGLQFLIQYYNGEERAKGNILERFSAQQFPDLHSELNLSSLELGDSALYFCASRQGRGTGELFFGEGSRLTVL.

This rearrangement joins TRBV6-4 to TRBJ2-1; as DNA is missing, the TRBD1 call by TCRdb cannot be tested. Per the germline V gene, CDR1 is MRHNA and CDR2 is SNTAGT. CDR3 length: 16 amino acids. CDR3 in amino acids: CASSETPEGAGDEQFF.

This rearrangement joins TRBV4-2 to TRBJ2-5. The V gene's germline CDR1 is LGHNA and CDR2 YNFKEQ. The CDR3 has 14 amino acids. The CDR3 protein is CASSQLEPQETQYF.

The rearrangement uses TRBV4-3 and TRBJ1-5. Germline V gene lookup returns CDR1 LGHNA and CDR2 YSLEER. The CDR3 has 16 amino acids. The CDR3 here is CASSQDSTAGNQPQHF.

The rearrangement uses TRBV11-2 and TRBJ2-3. The CDR3 has 12 residues. Germline-derived CDR1 and CDR2 are SGHAT and FQNNGV. CDR3 sequence: CASSLHTDTQYF.

The chain recombines TRBV18 with TRBJ2-1. The CDR3 runs to 15 residues. The germline CDR1 and CDR2 sequences are KGHSH and LQKENI. The CDR3 region is CASSPLAVTGDEQFF.

The chain recombines TRBV6-1 with TRBJ2-4. From germline, CDR1 is MNHNS and CDR2 SASEGT. The CDR3 runs to 18 residues. The CDR3: CAISEAPRSVLAKNIQYF.

The CDR3 region is CSALAEYSYEQYF. The chain employs TRBV20-1 and TRBJ2-7; TCRdb picks TRBD2, but there is no DNA to check that call. The CDR3 contains 13 residues. Germline lookup yields CDR1 DFQATT and CDR2 SNEGSKA (reference sequence).

V usage is TRBV4-3 and J usage is TRBJ2-5; TCRdb proposes TRBD1, but this gene call is untestable without DNA. CDR1 and CDR2 from the germline V gene are LGHNA and YSLEER. The CDR3 length is 15 residues. CDR3: CASSQDLGGVETQYF.

This chain connects TRBV4-3 to TRBJ1-2. CDR3 size: 14 residues. Germline CDR1 reads LGHNA; CDR2 reads YSLEER. The CDR3 protein is CASSQRTINYGYTF.

This chain joins TRBV7-9 and TRBJ1-4; TCRdb names TRBD1, which stays unverified in the absence of DNA. Germline values: CDR1 SEHNR, CDR2 FQNEAQ (reference sequence). The CDR3 sequence is 14 residues long. CDR3 sequence: CASSLPQGAGKLFF.

V and J are TRBV19 and TRBJ1-5; absent DNA, TCRdb's TRBD1 call cannot be checked. The V gene's germline CDR1 is LNHDA and CDR2 SQIVND (reference sequence). This CDR3 is built from 13 residues. CDR3 amino acids: CASSIWGEQPQHF. Based on the CDR3 plus reference TRBV19 and TRBJ1-5, the full variable domain is DGGITQSPKYLFRKEGQNVTLSCEQNLNHDAMYWYRQDPGQGLRLIYYSQIVNDFQKGDIAEGYSVSREKKESFPLTVTSAQKNPTAFYLCASSIWGEQPQHFGDGTRLSIL.

The J gene is TRBJ2-1, the V gene TRBV27; TCRdb's D gene call, TRBD1, goes unchecked for lack of DNA. The germline CDR1 and CDR2 sequences are MNHEY and SMNVEV (reference sequence). There are 12 residues in the CDR3. The CDR3 sequence: CASSQTGDEQFF.

The chain couples TRBV20-1 to TRBJ1-1. Germline V lookup: CDR1 DFQATT, CDR2 SNEGSKA (reference sequence). This CDR3 contains 13 residues. CDR3 loop: CSAIGWEGAEAFF.

The genes are TRBV29-1 and TRBJ1-5. This CDR3 has 13 amino acids. The germline V gene encodes CDR1 SQVTM and CDR2 ANQGSEA. CDR3 protein: CSVEDGVGQPQHF. The entire variable domain, with the rest obtained from reference TRBV29-1 and TRBJ1-5, is as follows: SAVISQKPSRDICQRGTSLTIQCQVDSQVTMMFWYRQQPGQSLTLIATANQGSEATYESGFVIDKFPISRPNLTFSTLTVSNMSPEDSSIYLCSVEDGVGQPQHFGDGTRLSIL.

The rearrangement uses TRBV7-9 and TRBJ2-7; TCRdb calls TRBD1, which cannot be checked without DNA. The CDR3 is 15 amino acids. Germline values: CDR1 SEHNR, CDR2 FQNEAQ (reference sequence). Here the CDR3 reads CASSFERQGAGEQYF. Supplemented by reference TRBV7-9 and TRBJ2-7, the full variable domain reads DTGVSQNPRHKITKRGQNVTFRCDPISEHNRLYWYRQTLGQGPEFLTYFQNEAQLEKSRLLSDRFSAERPKGSFSTLEIQRTEQGDSAMYLCASSFERQGAGEQYFGPGTRLTVT.

V gene TRBV20-1 combines with J gene TRBJ1-3. The CDR3 runs to 13 residues. In germline, CDR1 is DFQATT, CDR2 SNEGSKA (reference sequence). The CDR3 is CSTSSWSGNTIYF.